The 27 T cell receptor beta chains reported below all come from one sample, sequenced in a study of T cell repertoires in cytomegalovirus infection (dated by TCRdb to the late 2010s). The instrument given in TCRdb is Illumina HiSeq 1500. TCRdb trimmed the raw reads at Q25, called clones with MiXCR and kept productive beta chains. When rows share a CDR3 protein, they turn into one entry using the most common DNA and genes. For this sample the table gives approximately 300,000 distinct CDR3 sequences, of which 25% to 35% were detected only once. 20% of the sample comes from the top ten. Interpreted using the paper, the treatment or condition label stands for: in vitro stimulation with specific CMV peptide epitopes to enrich CMV-specific T cells. Which antigens these TCRs recognize remains unknown. Sequences were derived from cultured PBMCs, sampled from culture after CMV antigen stimulation. The source is a human donor in good health (CMV status not recorded). Some clones in this sample may be carry-over from other donors' samples.

This clonotype was observed a few times. CDR3 protein: CASSPRDGANQPQHF. CDR3 bases: TGTGCCAGCAGCCCCCGGGACGGGGCCAATCAGCCCCAGCATTTT. The chain uses TRBV7-4 and TRBJ1-5, with D perhaps matching TRBD1 (5 bases). CDR3 length: 15 residues. Germline V CDR1 and CDR2: SGHVT, SQSDAQ. V dropped 5 bases and J dropped 3 bases, with 14 bases sitting between them. The complete variable domain, with remaining parts taken from reference TRBV7-4 and TRBJ1-5, reads GAGVSQSPRYKVAKRGRDVALRCDSISGHVTLYWYRQTLGQGSEVLTYSQSDAQRDKSGRPSGRFSAERPERSVSTLKIQRTEQGDSAVYLCASSPRDGANQPQHFGDGTRLSIL.

This clonotype was seen more than once but under ten times. The gene calls are TRBV28 and TRBJ1-5; D is possibly TRBD1 (6 bases). Germline-derived CDR1 and CDR2 are MDHEN and SYDVKM. The V and J ends lost 3 bases and 6 bases respectively, with 12 bases between them. The CDR3 has 14 amino acids. The CDR3 sequence: CASSLGGAVQPQHF. CDR3 coding DNA: TGTGCCAGCAGTTTGGGGGGGGCGGTTCAGCCCCAGCATTTT.

The chain recombines TRBV7-3 with TRBJ2-6; D is uncertain. The V end was cut by 1 base, the J end by 4 bases, with 14 bases between. Germline CDR1 SGHTA, CDR2 FQGTGA. This CDR3 comprises 17 residues. CDR3 sequence: CASSLIAVNRGANVLTF. As DNA, the CDR3 is TGTGCCAGCAGCTTAATTGCAGTCAATAGAGGGGCCAACGTCCTGACTTTC. Full variable domain (remainder filled in from reference TRBV7-3 and TRBJ2-6): GAGVSQTPSNKVTEKGKYVELRCDPISGHTALYWYRQSLGQGPEFLIYFQGTGAADDSGLPNDRFFAVRPEGSVSTLKIQRTERGDSAVYLCASSLIAVNRGANVLTFGAGSRLTVL.

This clonotype was picked up a small number of times. The chain carries TRBV6-1 and TRBJ1-1, with TRBD1 identical over 7 bases. This CDR3 has 12 amino acids. The ends lost 5 bases at V and 10 bases at J; junction bases unmatched: 7. Germline V lookup: CDR1 MNHNS, CDR2 SASEGT. The CDR3 sequence is CASSTQGVGAFF. DNA for the CDR3: TGTGCCAGCAGTACCCAGGGGGTTGGAGCTTTCTTT.

J is TRBJ1-5 and V is TRBV6-5; D is possibly TRBD1 (5 bases). The germline V and J ends were trimmed by 6 bases and 6 bases, with 21 bases remaining between them. CDR3 size: 16 residues. Germline CDR1 is MNHEY and CDR2 is SVGAGI. The chain's CDR3 is CASSPGGGGRSQPQHF. In nucleotides, the CDR3 is TGTGCCAGCAGCCCCGGGGGAGGCGGGCGGTCTCAGCCCCAGCATTTT.

This clonotype was seen at least ten times. The V gene is TRBV7-2, the J gene TRBJ1-3, with unresolved D. Germline CDR1 is SGHTA and CDR2 is FQGNSA. The length of the CDR3 is 18 residues. V was cut by 0 bases and J by 0 bases, with 15 bases left in between. The CDR3 DNA is TGTGCCAGCAGCTTAGCGGCCTACCGGGAATCCTCTGGAAACACCATATATTTT. Its protein product is CASSLAAYRESSGNTIYF.

Details on this clonotype: At one end, the junction sequence differs from germline, possibly due to a read error. V usage is TRBV10-3 and J usage is TRBJ2-1; D is possibly TRBD1 (6 bases). CDR3 length: 12 residues. CDR1 and CDR2 (germline): ENHRY, SYGVKD. Written as DNA, the CDR3 is TGTGCCATCATAGAGGGGGTTTTGGGACACCCCTTC. As protein: CAIIEGVLGHPF.

In this sample, this clonotype turned up a few times. V usage is TRBV20-1 and J usage is TRBJ2-1, with TRBD1 matching over 8 bases. Germline V gene sequence: CDR1 DFQATT, CDR2 SNEGSKA (reference sequence). The ends lost 8 bases at V and 0 bases at J; junction bases unmatched: 9. This CDR3 spans 15 amino acids. This chain's CDR3 is CSPAQGASSYNEQFF. The CDR3 DNA reads TGCAGTCCGGCCCAGGGGGCTAGCTCCTACAATGAGCAGTTCTTC.

This clonotype occurred a few times. This rearrangement joins TRBV12-3 or TRBV12-4 to TRBJ1-1; 10 bases align to TRBD1. The junction had 5 bases not matched to a gene; V was cut back by 6 bases and J by 1 base. The CDR3 is made up of 15 amino acids. The CDR3 sequence: CASRLGQGRNTEAFF. The CDR3 DNA follows: TGTGCCAGCAGGCTGGGACAGGGGAGGAACACTGAAGCTTTCTTT.

The chain combines TRBV28 with TRBJ1-5, with a tentative D call TRBD1 (5 bases). CDR3 size: 14 residues. The V end was cut by 5 bases, the J end by 6 bases, with 14 bases between. Germline V gene data show CDR1 as MDHEN and CDR2 as SYDVKM. CDR3 in amino acids: CASSLRAPSQPQHF. In nucleotides, the CDR3 is TGTGCCAGCAGTCTCAGGGCCCCCAGTCAGCCCCAGCATTTT.

This chain links TRBV20-1 with TRBJ2-3; D may be TRBD2 (6 bases). Trimming cost V 0 bases and J 5 bases, with 15 bases left between them. CDR1 and CDR2 (germline): DFQATT, SNEGSKA (reference sequence). The CDR3 runs to 15 residues. CDR3 DNA sequence: TGCAGTGCTAGAGATCAGGCCTCCGGGGGAGATACGCAGTATTTT. Encoded protein: CSARDQASGGDTQYF.

The V and J genes are TRBV20-1 and TRBJ2-7, with 11 positions matching TRBD2. J lost 6 bases, V lost 0 bases, and 19 bases had no gene match. Looked up from germline, CDR1 is DFQATT and CDR2 is SNEGSKA (reference sequence). This CDR3 comprises 19 residues. CDR3 coding DNA: TGCAGTGCTAGAGATTGGCTAGCGGGAGGTAAGGGGACCTTCGGCGAGCAGTACTTC. Its translation: CSARDWLAGGKGTFGEQYF.

This clonotype was recorded a few times. The rearrangement uses TRBV27 and TRBJ2-6; D is possibly TRBD1 or TRBD2 (5 bases each). Looked up from germline, CDR1 is MNHEY and CDR2 is SMNVEV (reference sequence). V lost 5 bases to trimming and J lost 0 bases, with 14 bases between them. The CDR3 spans 17 residues. DNA for the CDR3: TGTGCCAGCAGTCCCCAGGGAGACCTCTCTGGGGCCAACGTCCTGACTTTC. Translation gives CASSPQGDLSGANVLTF.

This clonotype was detected only a few times. The chain is built from TRBV27 and TRBJ2-7, with D perhaps TRBD1 or TRBD2 (5 bases each). This CDR3 has 14 amino acids. Germline CDR1 MNHEY, CDR2 SMNVEV (reference sequence). V was shortened by 4 bases and J by 0 bases, with 10 bases between the two germline ends. CDR3: CASSSPGLSYEQYF. CDR3 DNA sequence: TGTGCCAGCAGTTCCCCGGGGCTCTCCTACGAGCAGTACTTC.

V is TRBV28 and J is TRBJ2-7; a weak D match, TRBD1 (5 bases). Trimming took 8 bases from V and 7 from J, leaving 15 bases between them. Germline-derived CDR1 and CDR2 are MDHEN and SYDVKM. The CDR3 is made up of 12 amino acids. Here the CDR3 reads CASLTSPGEQYF. In DNA, the CDR3 is TGTGCCAGCCTGACATCCCCAGGGGAGCAGTACTTC. The full variable domain, with the rest looked up from reference TRBV28 and TRBJ2-7, is DVKVTQSSRYLVKRTGEKVFLECVQDMDHENMFWYRQDPGLGLRLIYFSYDVKMKEKGDIPEGYSVSREKKERFSLILESASTNQTSMYLCASLTSPGEQYFGPGTRLTVT.

The rearrangement uses TRBV27 and TRBJ1-6, with 7 bases that match TRBD1. This CDR3 comprises 14 residues. In germline, CDR1 is MNHEY, CDR2 SMNVEV (reference sequence). After removal of 7 bases from V and 6 bases from J, the junction contained 6 bases not matched to a gene. Here the CDR3 DNA reads TGTGCCAGCACCGGACAGGCCATTAATTCACCCCTCCACTTT. Its protein product is CASTGQAINSPLHF.

The rearrangement links TRBV11-2 to TRBJ2-5, with 8 positions matching TRBD2. The CDR3 has 16 amino acids. Losses at the gene ends were 5 bases for V and 2 bases for J; bases not matched to a gene: 10. The germline V gene encodes CDR1 SGHAT and CDR2 FQNNGV. DNA for the CDR3: TGTGCCAGCAGCACGCCGGGACTAGACCTTCAAGAGACCCAGTACTTC. Translating gives CASSTPGLDLQETQYF.

This clonotype has a count of ten or more. In DNA, the CDR3 is TGTGCCAGCAGTTTGACAGACACAGATACGCAGTATTTT. Protein: CASSLTDTDTQYF. The chain links TRBV28 to TRBJ2-3; tentative D call: TRBD1 (5 bases). Trimming shortened V by 3 bases and J by 2 bases, and 6 bases separated the two germline ends. The V gene's germline CDR1 is MDHEN and CDR2 SYDVKM. CDR3 length: 13 amino acids.

In its sample, this clonotype was seen a few times. The V gene is TRBV12-3 or TRBV12-4, the J gene TRBJ2-1, with TRBD2 identical over 13 bases. V shed 6 bases, J shed 7 bases, and the junction held 3 bases outside the gene matches. The CDR3 spans 14 residues. The CDR3 is CASRLAGGDNEQFF. CDR3 nucleotide sequence: TGTGCCAGCAGACTAGCGGGAGGGGATAATGAGCAGTTCTTC.

This clonotype was counted between two and nine times. The chain employs TRBV7-9 and TRBJ1-2; D is ambiguous. The CDR3 runs 12 residues. Trimming took off 5 bases at V and 7 bases at J, with 11 bases between the two ends. Germline loops: CDR1 SEHNR, CDR2 FQNEAQ (reference sequence). The CDR3 sequence: CASSPDKIGYTF. The DNA for the CDR3 is TGTGCCAGCAGCCCCGATAAGATTGGCTACACCTTC.

Written as DNA, the CDR3 is TGTGCCAGTAGTAATGCAGGGCTTACTCCCCTCTCTGGGGCCAACGTCCTGACTTTC. Translation: CASSNAGLTPLSGANVLTF. The chain carries TRBV19 and TRBJ2-6, with D possibly TRBD1 on 5 matching bases. Germline assignment: CDR1 LNHDA and CDR2 SQIVND (reference sequence). The CDR3 covers 19 residues. The ends were cut back, 4 bases at V and 0 bases at J, with 19 bases in the middle.

The chain joins TRBV5-5 to TRBJ2-5; 8 nucleotides agree with TRBD2. Germline values: CDR1 SGHKS, CDR2 YYEKEE (reference sequence). The CDR3 sequence is 16 residues long. V shed 4 bases and J 2 bases; nucleotides not matched to a gene: 10. CDR3 in amino acids: CASSRRGGRPQETQYF. The CDR3 coding sequence is TGTGCCAGCAGCCGCCGGGGGGGCAGGCCTCAAGAGACCCAGTACTTC.

This clonotype was seen only a few times. The genes are TRBV11-1 and TRBJ1-6; possible D gene TRBD1, 6 bases. The CDR3 covers 13 residues. CDR1 is SGHAT and CDR2 is FQDESV in the germline V gene (reference sequence). V lost 4 bases and J 9 bases, leaving 10 bases between the germline ends. The CDR3 bases are TGTGCCAGCAGCTCAGGGGCGGGTTCACCCCTCCACTTT. Translation: CASSSGAGSPLHF.

This clonotype was counted between two and nine times. This chain uses TRBV6-1 with TRBJ2-7; 7 nucleotides match TRBD1. V shed 5 bases and J 0 bases; nucleotides not matched to a gene: 7. The V gene's germline CDR1 is MNHNS and CDR2 SASEGT. CDR3 length: 15 residues. The CDR3 DNA follows: TGTGCCAGCAGTCTTAAAACAGGGGTCTCCTACGAGCAGTACTTC. Protein: CASSLKTGVSYEQYF.

The chain has TRBV25-1 and TRBJ1-1, with D possibly being TRBD1 (5 bases). The CDR3 contains 14 residues. Germline CDR1 and CDR2: MGHDK and SYGVNS. V was trimmed by 5 bases and J by 0 bases, leaving 10 bases between them. This chain's CDR3 is CASSKTDLNTEAFF. In nucleotides, the CDR3 is TGTGCCAGCAGTAAGACAGATTTGAACACTGAAGCTTTCTTT.

This chain connects TRBV7-8 to TRBJ1-5; D is unclear. This CDR3 contains 16 residues. V lost 1 base and J 4 bases, leaving 14 bases between the germline ends. The germline V gene has CDR1 SGHVS and CDR2 FQNEAQ. The CDR3 DNA is TGTGCCAGCAGCTTAGGGCCAGCGTCACCTAATCAGCCCCAGCATTTT. As protein: CASSLGPASPNQPQHF.

A few counts support this clonotype. Here the CDR3 DNA reads TGCGCCAGCAGCACCACAGGGGATCCTGGAAACACCATATATTTT. This translates into CASSTTGDPGNTIYF. The chain joins TRBV5-1 to TRBJ1-3, with 7 bases lining up with TRBD1. This CDR3 spans 15 amino acids. Germline loops: CDR1 SGHRS, CDR2 YFSETQ. V lost 4 bases to trimming and J lost 2 bases; unmatched junction nucleotides: 6.